What follows are 25 T cell receptor beta chains derived from one specimen sequenced in a study of CD8 T cells in ankylosing spondylitis. Each CDR3 protein is one row after TCRdb ran MiXCR on the 5' RACE reads. The sample yields about 310,000 distinct CDR3 sequences, less than 25% seen once. What was sequenced was blood, either unsorted or a sorted T cell fraction (not recorded which). The receptors here all came from a female donor with ankylosing spondylitis or in good health (not recorded which).

A few counts support this clonotype. The chain uses TRBV7-2 and TRBJ2-2; 10 bases fit TRBD2. V shed 5 bases and J 9 bases; nucleotides not matched to a gene: 6. Germline CDR1 reads SGHTA; CDR2 reads FQGNSA. This CDR3 is built from 14 residues. The CDR3 region is CASSATSGIRELFF. The CDR3 nucleotides are TGTGCCAGCAGCGCAACTAGCGGGATCAGGGAGCTGTTTTTT.

Of note for this clonotype: Since a far larger clone is one base different, this is likely a read error. This chain uses TRBV2 with TRBJ2-7, with D uncertain. The CDR3 extends over 11 amino acids. Trimming took 6 bases from V and 3 from J, leaving 6 bases between them. Germline assignment: CDR1 SNHLY and CDR2 FYNNEI. The CDR3 spells CASSINYEQYF. CDR3 bases: TGTGCCAGCAGCATCAACTACGAGCAGTACTTC.

The rearrangement joins TRBV10-3 to TRBJ1-4; 9 bases match TRBD1. In germline, CDR1 is ENHRY, CDR2 SYGVKD. V was clipped by 8 bases and J by 7 bases; unmatched bases: 8. This CDR3 comprises 14 residues. CDR3 nucleotides: TGTGCCATCGGCGGACAGGGGCCCGTTGAAAAACTGTTTTTT. This translates into CAIGGQGPVEKLFF.

This chain links TRBV4-1 with TRBJ2-7, with D maybe TRBD2 (5 bases). There are 14 residues in the CDR3. V lost 6 bases and J lost 3, with 15 bases in between. Germline values: CDR1 MGHRA, CDR2 YSYEKL. The DNA for the CDR3 is TGCGCCAGCAGACCGATTACTAGTAGCTACGAGCAGTACTTC. It encodes CASRPITSSYEQYF.

This clonotype was recorded a few times. The chain has TRBV4-3 and TRBJ2-7, with a tentative D call TRBD2 (6 bases). The V end lost 0 bases, the J end lost 6 bases, and 27 bases lay between the germline ends. Germline values: CDR1 LGHNA, CDR2 YSLEER. The CDR3 length is 19 residues. The CDR3 region is CASSQDSPVLGRGLGEQYF. CDR3 DNA sequence: TGCGCCAGCAGCCAAGATAGTCCTGTCTTGGGAAGGGGACTCGGCGAGCAGTACTTC.

This clonotype has just one count. V and J are TRBV29-1 and TRBJ2-5; tentatively, D is TRBD1 (5 bases). In germline, CDR1 is SQVTM, CDR2 ANQGSEA. This CDR3 region has 13 residues. The ends were cut back, 0 bases at V and 1 base at J, with 6 bases in the middle. In DNA form, the CDR3 reads TGCAGCGTTGAAGAGACAGTCCAAGAGACCCAGTACTTC. Translating gives CSVEETVQETQYF.

This clonotype appeared many times. The chain carries TRBV29-1 and TRBJ1-1; 8 bases fit TRBD1. This CDR3 contains 12 residues. Germline lookup yields CDR1 SQVTM and CDR2 ANQGSEA. V lost 3 bases and J lost 8; bases outside the gene matches: 5. CDR3 protein: CSVDGQGGEAFF. CDR3 in DNA: TGCAGCGTTGACGGACAGGGCGGGGAAGCTTTCTTT.

The chain recombines TRBV6-5 with TRBJ2-7; D remains ambiguous. V lost 5 bases and J 3 bases, leaving 14 bases between the germline ends. The CDR3 runs to 14 residues. Per the germline V gene, CDR1 is MNHEY and CDR2 is SVGAGI. The CDR3 nucleotides are TGTGCCAGCAGTAATCCGAGTTCTGGCTACGAGCAGTACTTC. Translating it yields CASSNPSSGYEQYF.

This clonotype was found a few times. The V gene is TRBV29-1, the J gene TRBJ1-1; 9 bases agree with TRBD1. In germline, CDR1 is SQVTM, CDR2 ANQGSEA. The CDR3 spans 15 residues. V was pared by 4 bases and J by 7 bases, with 13 bases of the junction left unmatched. The chain's CDR3 is CSVGFPGTGIDEAFF. The CDR3 bases are TGCAGCGTTGGATTTCCCGGGACAGGGATCGATGAAGCTTTCTTT.

This chain links TRBV7-2 with TRBJ2-7, with D unclear. V was clipped by 5 bases and J by 1 base, with 15 bases between them. The CDR3 loop spans 15 amino acids. Germline V lookup: CDR1 SGHTA, CDR2 FQGNSA. The CDR3 loop is CASSPDTAPSYEQYF. In DNA, the CDR3 is TGTGCCAGCAGCCCCGACACGGCCCCTTCCTACGAGCAGTACTTC.

This clonotype occurred a few times. This chain connects TRBV5-5 to TRBJ1-2; D unresolved. The CDR3 sequence is 13 residues long. V dropped 0 bases and J dropped 3 bases, with 6 bases sitting between them. Germline loops: CDR1 SGHKS, CDR2 YYEKEE (reference sequence). The CDR3: CASSLGLDYGYTF. CDR3 bases: TGTGCCAGCAGCTTGGGGCTCGACTATGGCTACACCTTC.

The sample holds a few counts of this clonotype. This CDR3 is CASSYSRGTGAAGYTF. For the CDR3, the DNA is TGTGCCAGCAGTTACTCGAGAGGGACAGGGGCCGCTGGCTACACCTTC. The rearrangement joins TRBV6-5 to TRBJ1-2; 10 positions agree with TRBD1. J gave up 7 bases and V 0 bases, and 8 bases lay outside the gene matches. Germline CDR1 MNHEY, CDR2 SVGAGI. This CDR3 spans 16 amino acids.

This clonotype was counted at least ten times. The chain links TRBV12-3 or TRBV12-4 to TRBJ1-1; D possibly corresponds to TRBD1 (5 bases). With 5 bases removed from V and 1 base from J, the gap between germline ends came to 11 bases. This CDR3 is built from 14 residues. The CDR3 region has the DNA TGTGCCAGCAGTCCGACAGTGGGGAACACTGAAGCTTTCTTT. Its translation is CASSPTVGNTEAFF.

This clonotype was seen repeatedly, ten times or more. This sequence joins TRBV20-1 and TRBJ2-1; 7 bases fit TRBD2. The CDR3 runs 13 residues. From germline, CDR1 is DFQATT and CDR2 SNEGSKA (reference sequence). The V gene end was trimmed by 6 bases and the J gene end by 6 bases; junction bases not matched to a gene: 8. The CDR3 reads CSAGGKTLNEQFF. Here the CDR3 DNA reads TGCAGTGCGGGGGGGAAGACACTCAATGAGCAGTTCTTC.

This clonotype turned up a few times. V gene TRBV20-1 combines with J gene TRBJ2-1, with D unclear. Trimming removed 1 base at V and 4 bases at J, with 11 bases between. This CDR3 has 14 amino acids. Germline V gene data show CDR1 as DFQATT and CDR2 as SNEGSKA (reference sequence). For the CDR3, the DNA is TGCAGTGCTAGAGCCGGAACCACTTACAATGAGCAGTTCTTC. Its protein is CSARAGTTYNEQFF.

V is TRBV5-6 and J is TRBJ2-7; 10 bases are a match to TRBD1. CDR1 SGHDT and CDR2 YYEEEE come from the germline V gene. The length of the CDR3 is 17 residues. J lost 3 bases, V lost 4 bases, and 13 bases had no gene match. CDR3 protein: CASSPDRGRVDLYEQYF. CDR3 sequence (DNA): TGTGCCAGCAGCCCTGACAGGGGGCGAGTGGATCTCTACGAGCAGTACTTC.

This clonotype has more than one count but fewer than ten. The chain carries TRBV10-2 and TRBJ1-3; D is unclear. V shed 5 bases and J shed 3 bases, with 8 bases lying between them. CDR1 and CDR2 from the germline V gene are WSHSY and SAAADI. The CDR3 runs 13 residues. CDR3 sequence (DNA): TGCGCCAGCAGTCTACAGCGTGGAAACACCATATATTTT. It is translated as CASSLQRGNTIYF.

Written as DNA, the CDR3 is TGCAGTGCTTGGGGCGGGGACGGGTACGAGCAGTACTTC. Its translation is CSAWGGDGYEQYF. The V call is TRBV20-1, the J call TRBJ2-7; maybe TRBD2 (6 bases). V was trimmed by 5 bases and J by 4 bases, leaving 15 bases between them. Germline V gene sequence: CDR1 DFQATT, CDR2 SNEGSKA (reference sequence). This CDR3 region has 13 residues.

This sequence joins TRBV20-1 and TRBJ2-1, with D tentatively TRBD2 (6 bases). CDR3 size: 11 residues. Per germline, CDR1 DFQATT and CDR2 SNEGSKA (reference sequence). DNA of the CDR3: TGCAGCGGGGGACCCAGCAATGAGCAGTTCTTC. It yields the protein CSGGPSNEQFF.

This chain links TRBV4-3 with TRBJ2-5, with 8 bases identical to TRBD1. With 5 bases clipped from V and 3 bases from J, the junction kept 8 bases outside the gene matches. This CDR3 region has 15 residues. CDR1 is LGHNA, CDR2 YSLEER, per germline. CDR3 in DNA: TGCGCCAGCAGCTACACGGGACAGGCCAAAGAGACCCAGTACTTC. The encoded protein is CASSYTGQAKETQYF.

This clonotype turned up a few times. The V and J genes are TRBV6-1 and TRBJ2-3, with 8 bases that match TRBD1. Unmatched junction bases numbered 7, after V lost 7 bases and J lost 4 bases. CDR3 size: 14 residues. Germline V gene lookup returns CDR1 MNHNS and CDR2 SASEGT. The CDR3 bases are TGTGCCAGCACCTTCGGACAGGGCTCAGATACGCAGTATTTT. This gives the protein CASTFGQGSDTQYF.

This clonotype was observed at least ten times. This rearrangement joins TRBV20-1 to TRBJ2-3; D remains unclear. The CDR3 has 13 residues. CDR1 is DFQATT, CDR2 SNEGSKA, per germline (reference sequence). Trimming stripped 0 bases from V and 2 bases from J, with 6 bases between. Here the CDR3 reads CSARDSVTDTQYF. The CDR3 DNA is TGCAGTGCTAGAGATTCCGTCACAGATACGCAGTATTTT.

This clonotype was observed at least ten times. This sequence joins TRBV12-3 or TRBV12-4 and TRBJ2-5; D is possibly TRBD2 (7 bases). V dropped 1 base and J dropped 0 bases, with 18 bases sitting between them. The CDR3 loop spans 18 amino acids. This CDR3 reads CASSLEATAGAYQETQYF. CDR3 DNA: TGTGCCAGCAGTTTAGAGGCTACGGCGGGGGCGTACCAAGAGACCCAGTACTTC.

This clonotype came up a few times. The rearrangement joins TRBV4-3 to TRBJ2-5; 9 bases line up with TRBD2. The germline V gene has CDR1 LGHNA and CDR2 YSLEER. Trimming at V came to 4 bases and at J to 1 base, leaving 4 bases not matched to a gene. The CDR3 has 15 residues. The CDR3 protein is CASSPETSGQETQYF. The CDR3 DNA follows: TGCGCCAGCAGCCCTGAGACTAGCGGCCAAGAGACCCAGTACTTC.

This clonotype appeared many times. V usage is TRBV12-3 or TRBV12-4 and J usage is TRBJ2-2; the D gene is possibly TRBD2 (5 bases). The CDR3 contains 14 residues. V lost 7 bases and J lost 7, with 16 bases in between. CDR3 sequence reads: CASTRNGLDGELFF. CDR3 bases: TGTGCCAGCACCCGAAATGGACTTGACGGGGAGCTGTTTTTT.